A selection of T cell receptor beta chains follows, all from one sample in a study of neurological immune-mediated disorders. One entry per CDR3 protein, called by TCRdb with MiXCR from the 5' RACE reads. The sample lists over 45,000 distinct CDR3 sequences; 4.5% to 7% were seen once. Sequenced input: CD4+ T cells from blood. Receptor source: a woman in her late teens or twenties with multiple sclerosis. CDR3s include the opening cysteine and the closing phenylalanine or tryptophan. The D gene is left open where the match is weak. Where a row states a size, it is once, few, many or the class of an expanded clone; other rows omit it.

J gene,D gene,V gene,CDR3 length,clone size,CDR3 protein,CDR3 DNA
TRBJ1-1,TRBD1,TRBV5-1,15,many,CASAGSGQGNTEAFF,TGCGCCAGCGCTGGGTCCGGACAGGGGAACACTGAAGCTTTCTTT
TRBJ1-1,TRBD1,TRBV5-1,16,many,CASSLRGQGGNTEAFF,TGCGCCAGCAGCTTGAGGGGACAGGGGGGTAACACTGAAGCTTTCTTT
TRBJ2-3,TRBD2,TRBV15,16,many,CATSRGTSGTTDTQYF,TGTGCCACCAGCAGAGGGACTAGCGGGACCACAGATACGCAGTATTTT
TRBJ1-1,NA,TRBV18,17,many,CASSPPRSAARNTEAFF,TGTGCCAGCTCACCCCCAAGGTCGGCTGCCCGGAACACTGAAGCTTTCTTT
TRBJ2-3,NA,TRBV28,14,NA,CASSFDRLTDTQYF,TGTGCCAGCAGTTTTGACAGACTCACAGATACGCAGTATTTT
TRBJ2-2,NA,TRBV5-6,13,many,CASSPFHSPKLFF,TGTGCCAGCAGCCCCTTTCATTCTCCAAAGCTGTTTTTT
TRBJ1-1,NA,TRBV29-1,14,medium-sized,CSVPPPGPNTEAFF,TGCAGCGTCCCTCCCCCAGGCCCGAACACTGAAGCTTTCTTT
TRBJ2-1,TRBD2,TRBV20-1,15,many,CSATGLAGGPHEQFF,TGCAGTGCCACGGGACTAGCGGGAGGGCCACATGAGCAGTTCTTC
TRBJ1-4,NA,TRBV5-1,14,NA,CACSLTQSDEKLFF,TGCGCCTGCAGCTTGACCCAGTCCGATGAAAAACTGTTTTTT
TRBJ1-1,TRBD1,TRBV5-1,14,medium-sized,CASSFTGGGTEAFF,TGCGCCAGCAGCTTTACAGGGGGAGGAACTGAAGCTTTCTTT
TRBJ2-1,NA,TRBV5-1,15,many,CASSLGMLPGNEQFF,TGCGCCAGCAGCTTGGGAATGCTCCCTGGGAATGAGCAGTTCTTC
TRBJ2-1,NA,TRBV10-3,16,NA,CAITHLEQGHYNEQFF,TGTGCCATCACTCATTTGGAGCAGGGACATTACAATGAGCAGTTCTTC
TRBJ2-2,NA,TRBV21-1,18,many,CASSRTSGLPRRVGELFF,TGTGCCAGCAGCAGGACTAGCGGGTTGCCACGAAGGGTCGGGGAGCTGTTTTTT
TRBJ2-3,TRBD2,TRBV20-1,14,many,CSAVAGKGTDTQYF,TGCAGTGCGGTAGCGGGAAAAGGGACAGATACGCAGTATTTT
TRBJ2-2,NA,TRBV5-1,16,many,CASSLKDTLNTGELFF,TGCGCCAGCAGCTTGAAGGACACATTGAACACCGGGGAGCTGTTTTTT
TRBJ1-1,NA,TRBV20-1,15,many,CSARTVNRANTEAFF,TGCAGTGCTCGGACGGTAAACAGGGCTAACACTGAAGCTTTCTTT
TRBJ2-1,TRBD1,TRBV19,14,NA,CASSMGTGFGEQFF,TGTGCCAGTAGTATGGGGACAGGTTTTGGTGAGCAGTTCTTC
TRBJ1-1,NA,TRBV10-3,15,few,CAISDLIKTGPEAFF,TGTGCCATCAGTGACCTAATAAAGACAGGCCCTGAAGCTTTCTTT
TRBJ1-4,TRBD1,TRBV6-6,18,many,CASSYTNPQGAREEKLFF,TGTGCCAGCAGTTACACGAATCCTCAGGGGGCGCGGGAGGAAAAACTGTTTTTT
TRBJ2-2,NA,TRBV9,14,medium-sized,CASSARGGTGELFF,TGTGCCAGCAGCGCCCGAGGGGGGACCGGGGAGCTGTTTTTT
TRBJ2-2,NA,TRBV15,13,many,CATHGPNTGELFF,TGTGCCACGCACGGCCCCAACACCGGGGAGCTGTTTTTT
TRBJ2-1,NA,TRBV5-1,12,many,CASSTTGNEQFF,TGCGCCAGCAGCACGACTGGCAATGAGCAGTTCTTC